The sequence of this T cell receptor (beta chain) was determined in a study of cytomegalovirus exposure and HLA in healthy donors. General observations from the study: Across all donors, roughly uniform sequencing depth was an assumption of the presence/absence analyses.

The PCR contained 60 Vbeta and 13 Jbeta primers. Original processing methods: Later, 80 million or so unique TCR beta chains were counted in an analysis, and about 12 million of them were shared. TCRdb's table, derived via immunoSEQ multiplex PCR, lists solely in-frame clones and lacks some. That table furnishes V, J and clone size, whereas the DNA furnished D and trimming. The sample lists 110,000 to 150,000 clones, 65% to 80% seen once, with 8.8% in the top ten. Germline V gene lookup returns CDR1 SEHNR and CDR2 FQNEAQ (reference sequence). The CDR3 has 15 residues. Trimming took 3 bases from V and 3 from J; bases not matched to a gene: 6. Regarding this clone: What it binds is not known.

The sequencing sample was made of PBMCs. V and J are TRBV7-9 and TRBJ2-3, with 7 bases matching TRBD1. This TCR came from a woman in her fifties or sixties in good health and CMV-seropositive. CDR3 nucleotide sequence: TGTGCCAGCAGCTTTGACAGGGATTCTACAGATACGCAGTATTTT. As protein: CASSFDRDSTDTQYF.